The 28 T cell receptor beta chains given below trace back to one sample, sequenced in a study of T cells in Graves' hyperthyroidism and ophthalmopathy. The TCR beta CDR3 regions underwent amplification using RNA transcripts as the source. The primer set for the first-round RT-PCR of the TCR CDR3 was HTBI. Via MiXCR, TCRdb re-called the multiplex PCR reads, giving one row per CDR3 protein. The data contain 470,000 or so distinct CDR3 sequences, around 20% of them singletons. What was sequenced was blood. The receptor set was obtained from a man in his late teens or twenties with Graves' hyperthyroidism.

The chain couples TRBV19 to TRBJ2-5; a weak D match, TRBD1 (5 bases). The V end lost 5 bases, the J end lost 1 base, and 14 bases lay between the germline ends. CDR1 and CDR2 (germline): LNHDA, SQIVND (reference sequence). The CDR3 is 15 amino acids. CDR3 protein: CASSVPGHPQETQYF. DNA of the CDR3: TGTGCCAGTAGTGTACCAGGGCACCCCCAAGAGACCCAGTACTTC.

The chain uses TRBV6-1 and TRBJ2-7, with TRBD2 matching over 11 bases. From germline, CDR1 is MNHNS and CDR2 SASEGT. The CDR3 has 16 amino acids. V lost 7 bases and J lost 0; bases outside the gene matches: 8. The CDR3 DNA reads TGTGCCAGCACCCTTCGACTAGCGGGAAGCTCCTACGAGCAGTACTTC. It translates to CASTLRLAGSSYEQYF.

This clonotype was recorded many times. This chain joins TRBV28 and TRBJ1-1; D might be TRBD1 (6 bases). The CDR3 loop spans 15 amino acids. V was trimmed by 3 bases and J by 1 base, leaving 12 bases between them. The germline V gene has CDR1 MDHEN and CDR2 SYDVKM. The CDR3 spells CASSFAGGRNTEAFF. CDR3 DNA sequence: TGTGCCAGCAGTTTCGCGGGGGGCCGGAACACTGAAGCTTTCTTT.

This clonotype was detected many times. The V gene is TRBV28, the J gene TRBJ2-7; TRBD1 matches 10 bases. Trimming removed 6 bases from V and 2 bases from J; junction bases left unmatched: 10. The CDR3 contains 16 residues. Germline lookup yields CDR1 MDHEN and CDR2 SYDVKM. The CDR3 is CASRLDRTGGAYEQYF. The CDR3 DNA follows: TGTGCCAGCAGACTCGATCGGACAGGGGGAGCCTACGAGCAGTACTTC.

In this sample, this clonotype turned up many times. This chain connects TRBV7-9 to TRBJ1-1; D is unclear. Per the germline V gene, CDR1 is SEHNR and CDR2 is FQNEAQ (reference sequence). The CDR3 is 13 residues long. Trimming took 5 bases from V and 4 from J, leaving 11 bases between them. Written as DNA, the CDR3 is TGTGCCAGCAGCCCACCAGGCGGCACTGAAGCTTTCTTT. This codes for CASSPPGGTEAFF.

This clonotype was recorded many times. A much larger clonotype is one base distant, so this may be a read error. The chain employs TRBV12-3 or TRBV12-4 and TRBJ2-4; D might be TRBD2 (6 bases). The CDR3 is 15 amino acids. CDR3 in amino acids: CASSLFGGTKNIKYF. The CDR3 DNA sequence: TGTGCCAGCAGTTTGTTCGGGGGAACCAAAAACATTAAGTACTTC.

There are many counts of this clonotype. This chain joins TRBV6-2 or TRBV6-3 and TRBJ1-2; the D gene is possibly TRBD1 (5 bases). Per germline, CDR1 MNHEY and CDR2 SVGEGT. The CDR3 loop spans 17 amino acids. The V end lost 2 bases, the J end lost 3 bases, and 19 bases lay between the germline ends. Here the CDR3 reads CASSYTHLTENHYGYTF. CDR3 in DNA: TGTGCCAGCAGTTACACCCATTTGACAGAAAACCACTATGGCTACACCTTC.

This clonotype has ten or more counts. CDR3 residues: CASTQGPGSDQPQHF. CDR3 DNA: TGTGCCAGCACTCAAGGGCCGGGGTCGGATCAGCCCCAGCATTTT. V gene TRBV9 combines with J gene TRBJ1-5; D remains unclear. This CDR3 region has 15 residues. Germline CDR1 and CDR2: SGDLS and YYNGEE. Trimming shortened V by 6 bases and J by 5 bases, and 18 bases separated the two germline ends.

The chain has TRBV19 and TRBJ2-7; tentative D call: TRBD1 (7 bases). Trimming took 7 bases from V and 4 from J, leaving 14 bases between them. Germline V gene lookup returns CDR1 LNHDA and CDR2 SQIVND (reference sequence). The length of the CDR3 is 13 residues. As DNA, the CDR3 is TGTGCCAGTAATCCATCAGGGGGGTACGAGCAGTACTTC. Protein sequence: CASNPSGGYEQYF. The full variable domain, in which reference TRBV19 and TRBJ2-7 provide the parts outside the CDR3, is DGGITQSPKYLFRKEGQNVTLSCEQNLNHDAMYWYRQDPGQGLRLIYYSQIVNDFQKGDIAEGYSVSREKKESFPLTVTSAQKNPTAFYLCASNPSGGYEQYFGPGTRLTVT.

This clonotype was detected only a few times. The J gene is TRBJ2-7, the V gene TRBV13, with 9 bases identical to TRBD2. After removal of 6 bases from V and 2 bases from J, the junction contained 14 bases not matched to a gene. Looked up from germline, CDR1 is PRHDT and CDR2 is FYEKMQ (reference sequence). The CDR3 is made up of 17 amino acids. The CDR3 is CASRDWQAGGQTYEQYF. The CDR3 DNA is TGTGCCAGCAGGGATTGGCAAGCGGGGGGCCAAACCTACGAGCAGTACTTC.

This clonotype was picked up many times. The chain links TRBV2 to TRBJ1-2; D not certain. The CDR3 consists of 12 residues. The V gene's germline CDR1 is SNHLY and CDR2 FYNNEI. V dropped 5 bases and J dropped 0 bases, with 4 bases sitting between them. The CDR3 spells CASSQANYGYTF. The CDR3 region has the DNA TGTGCCAGCAGTCAGGCTAACTATGGCTACACCTTC.

This clonotype occurred many times. The chain links TRBV28 to TRBJ1-1, with 12 bases identical to TRBD1. The CDR3 length is 19 residues. V trimming: 3 bases; J trimming: 5 bases; junction bases outside the gene matches: 16. The germline V gene encodes CDR1 MDHEN and CDR2 SYDVKM. The CDR3: CASSLVGTGGWKGATEAFF. The CDR3 bases are TGTGCCAGCAGTTTGGTTGGGACAGGGGGCTGGAAGGGCGCTACTGAAGCTTTCTTT.

There are a few counts of this clonotype. The chain is built from TRBV3-1 and TRBJ2-5; D unclear. The germline CDR1 and CDR2 sequences are LGHDT and YNNKEL (reference sequence). The CDR3 consists of 13 residues. Trimming pared 0 bases from V and 5 bases from J, leaving 7 bases between. CDR3 DNA: TGTGCCAGCAGCCAAGAAGGATGGGAGACCCAGTACTTC. Protein: CASSQEGWETQYF.

The rearrangement joins TRBV4-1 to TRBJ2-7; tentatively, D is TRBD1 or TRBD2 (5 bases each). CDR3 size: 15 residues. V lost 0 bases and J 3 bases, leaving 12 bases between the germline ends. The germline V gene encodes CDR1 MGHRA and CDR2 YSYEKL. The CDR3 bases are TGCGCCAGCAGCCAAGAATGGGACGGTTTCTACGAGCAGTACTTC. This gives the protein CASSQEWDGFYEQYF.

In its sample, this clonotype was seen many times. This chain joins TRBV5-1 and TRBJ1-2; D gene unclear. Looked up from germline, CDR1 is SGHRS and CDR2 is YFSETQ. With 4 bases removed from V and 5 bases from J, the gap between germline ends came to 18 bases. The CDR3 totals 15 residues. The CDR3 bases are TGCGCCAGCAGCCCGACCGGGCTCCGATCTTATGGCTACACCTTC. Its protein product is CASSPTGLRSYGYTF.

This clonotype appeared many times. The rearrangement links TRBV4-1 to TRBJ1-1, with D unclear. V was pared by 7 bases and J by 0 bases, with 15 bases between. The CDR3 is made up of 15 amino acids. CDR1 is MGHRA, CDR2 YSYEKL, per germline. The CDR3 is CASNRGPGMNTEAFF. CDR3 DNA sequence: TGCGCCAGCAATCGGGGTCCGGGCATGAACACTGAAGCTTTCTTT.

J is TRBJ2-5 and V is TRBV28; D assignment may be TRBD1 or TRBD2 (5 bases each). Germline V gene lookup returns CDR1 MDHEN and CDR2 SYDVKM. CDR3 length: 13 amino acids. Trimming stripped 10 bases from V and 7 bases from J, with 19 bases between. Here the CDR3 reads CATLEADKGTQYF. The DNA of the CDR3 is TGTGCCACCCTGGAGGCGGACAAAGGGACCCAGTACTTC.

This clonotype was detected many times. The CDR3 protein is CSARDLDTANYGYTF. CDR3 in DNA: TGCAGTGCTAGAGATTTGGACACCGCTAACTATGGCTACACCTTC. V and J are TRBV20-1 and TRBJ1-2; tentative D call: TRBD1 (5 bases). The V and J ends lost 0 bases and 0 bases respectively, with 11 bases between them. Germline V gene sequence: CDR1 DFQATT, CDR2 SNEGSKA (reference sequence). This CDR3 is 15 amino acids long.

This clonotype was counted a few times. The chain recombines TRBV19 with TRBJ1-1; D uncertain. V lost 3 bases and J lost 2, with 16 bases in between. The germline V gene has CDR1 LNHDA and CDR2 SQIVND (reference sequence). CDR3 length equals 16 residues. The CDR3: CASSILSAFGNTEAFF. CDR3 DNA sequence: TGTGCCAGTAGTATTTTGTCGGCCTTTGGAAACACTGAAGCTTTCTTT. The variable domain in full, with the rest retrieved from reference TRBV19 and TRBJ1-1, is DGGITQSPKYLFRKEGQNVTLSCEQNLNHDAMYWYRQDPGQGLRLIYYSQIVNDFQKGDIAEGYSVSREKKESFPLTVTSAQKNPTAFYLCASSILSAFGNTEAFFGQGTRLTVV.

This clonotype came up many times. The chain has TRBV6-2 or TRBV6-3 and TRBJ2-7; TRBD1 or TRBD2 may be the D gene (5 bases each). The CDR3 is 11 amino acids. Germline-derived CDR1 and CDR2 are MNHEY and SVGEGT. Trimming pared 7 bases from V and 3 bases from J, leaving 7 bases between. CDR3 sequence (DNA): TGTGCCAGCACGGGGCTCTACGAGCAGTACTTC. This gives the protein CASTGLYEQYF.

The CDR3 spells CASSSGQGYDLHF. The CDR3 DNA follows: TGTGCCAGCAGCTCGGGACAGGGATACGACCTCCACTTT. This chain connects TRBV7-6 to TRBJ1-6; 9 bases are shared with TRBD1. CDR3 length: 13 residues. The germline V gene has CDR1 SGHVS and CDR2 FNYEAQ. Germline trimming cut 4 bases from V and 15 bases from J; bases unmatched to any gene: 7.

This chain joins TRBV12-3 or TRBV12-4 and TRBJ2-2; D possibly corresponds to TRBD1 (5 bases). Trimming pared 3 bases from V and 7 bases from J, leaving 9 bases between. CDR3 length: 13 residues. This CDR3 is CASSFQGFGELFF. CDR3 bases: TGTGCCAGCAGTTTCCAGGGCTTCGGGGAGCTGTTTTTT.

There are many counts of this clonotype. The CDR3 nucleotides read TGTGCCAGCAGTGAAGATTCAGGGGGTGGGAAGACCCAGTACTTC. This encodes CASSEDSGGGKTQYF. The V gene is TRBV6-1, the J gene TRBJ2-5, with 7 bases identical to TRBD1. V shed 1 base and J 6 bases; nucleotides not matched to a gene: 8. The CDR3 contains 15 residues. Germline CDR1 reads MNHNS; CDR2 reads SASEGT.

This clonotype has a handful of counts. The rearrangement uses TRBV10-3 and TRBJ1-1, with 7 positions matching TRBD1. CDR1 and CDR2 (germline): ENHRY, SYGVKD. V trimming: 7 bases; J trimming: 1 base; junction bases outside the gene matches: 6. This CDR3 contains 14 residues. CDR3 in DNA: TGTGCCATCAATACCGGGACAGAGAACACTGAAGCTTTCTTT. The encoded protein is CAINTGTENTEAFF.

The chain employs TRBV11-2 and TRBJ1-2; D is possibly TRBD1 (6 bases). From germline, CDR1 is SGHAT and CDR2 FQNNGV. V lost 5 bases to trimming and J lost 7 bases, with 11 bases between them. The CDR3 runs to 12 residues. The CDR3 loop is CASSVGQSGYTF. The CDR3 coding sequence is TGTGCCAGCAGCGTTGGACAGTCTGGCTACACCTTC.

The V gene is TRBV12-3 or TRBV12-4, the J gene TRBJ1-2, with TRBD1 identical over 11 bases. The J segment lost 5 bases and the V segment lost 6 bases, leaving 8 bases of the junction unmatched. The CDR3 runs to 15 residues. CDR3 in DNA: TGTGCCAGCAGCCACCGGGACAGGGGGTCTTATGGCTACACCTTC. Its protein product is CASSHRDRGSYGYTF.

V usage is TRBV19 and J usage is TRBJ1-5; 8 nucleotides align to TRBD1. Germline CDR1 is LNHDA and CDR2 is SQIVND (reference sequence). Trimming cost V 7 bases and J 7 bases; bases outside gene matches: 15. The CDR3 spans 16 residues. CDR3 nucleotide sequence: TGTGCCAGTACCTTCGGTCAGGGGGCAGGGTTACAGCCCCAGCATTTT. Translating gives CASTFGQGAGLQPQHF.

This clonotype was counted many times. The chain uses TRBV2 and TRBJ1-5; D gene ambiguous. Between the trimmed V and J ends, which lost 6 bases and 9 bases, there was a span of 15 bases. CDR1 SNHLY and CDR2 FYNNEI come from the germline V gene. This CDR3 contains 13 residues. CDR3 DNA: TGTGCCAGCAGCTTCGGGAGTCCTGGGCCCCAGCATTTT. It specifies CASSFGSPGPQHF.